This T cell receptor (beta chain) was sequenced in a study of T-cell memory formation after mild COVID-19. TCRdb called the 5' RACE reads again in MiXCR, with one record for every CDR3 protein. The sample has hundreds of thousands of distinct CDR3 sequences, approximately 27% seen once. This CDR3 comprises 13 residues. The V gene's germline CDR1 is KGHDR and CDR2 SFDVKD. Trimming took off 4 bases at V and 0 bases at J, with 3 bases between the two ends. This clonotype was recorded a few times. The chain couples TRBV24-1 to TRBJ2-1; no definite D call. Sequences were obtained from PBMCs or a T cell subset sorted from them (not recorded which). This clonotype originated in an adult woman who had mild COVID-19 (a few samples of this study predate the infection). Cell type and time point are not known. CDR3 coding DNA: TGTGCCACCAGTGAGTACTCCTACAATGAGCAGTTCTTC. Translation gives CATSEYSYNEQFF.